The source of this T cell receptor beta chain is a study of blood T cell repertoires in COVID-19. Clones were read by immunoSEQ multiplex PCR, and TCRdb kept only the in-frame ones, dropping some. The table includes around 86,000 clones, 80% to 90% detected once. There are 16 residues in the CDR3. The trim removed 0 bases at V and 6 bases at J, leaving 10 bases unmatched. The germline V gene has CDR1 SGHRS and CDR2 YFSETQ. The sequence derives from a woman older than 75 with acute or convalescent COVID-19. The sequenced sample was peripheral blood. The chain uses TRBV5-1 and TRBJ2-7; 9 bases map to TRBD2. DNA for the CDR3: TGCGCCAGCAGCTTGGCTGGTAGCGGGAGCCTCTTCGAGCAGTACTTC. Translating gives CASSLAGSGSLFEQYF.